The 12 T cell receptor beta chains listed next were all sequenced from one sample in a study of early T cells in non-severe SARS-CoV-2 infection. One entry per CDR3 protein, called by TCRdb with MiXCR from the 5' RACE reads. The data show approximately 52,000 distinct CDR3 sequences, with over 7% seen just once and over 8% held by the top ten. Sequenced: whole blood. Receptor source: an adult who was a healthcare worker with PCR-confirmed SARS-CoV-2 infection or an uninfected control (not recorded which).

This clonotype was seen a few times. CDR3 protein: CASSPPVRATGANVLTF. CDR3 in DNA: TGTGCCAGCAGTCCACCCGTCAGGGCCACTGGGGCCAACGTCCTGACTTTC. The J gene is TRBJ2-6, the V gene TRBV27; possible D gene TRBD1, 5 bases. CDR1 and CDR2 (germline): MNHEY, SMNVEV (reference sequence). The germline V and J ends were trimmed by 5 bases and 2 bases, with 16 bases remaining between them. The CDR3 consists of 17 residues.

The table lists this clonotype with a few counts. This chain uses TRBV6-2 or TRBV6-3 with TRBJ2-1; D uncertain. The germline V and J ends were trimmed by 6 bases and 5 bases, with 11 bases remaining between them. The CDR3 extends over 13 amino acids. Germline CDR1 MNHEY, CDR2 SVGEGT. The CDR3 DNA sequence: TGTGCCAGCAGACGGTGGCTAAACAATGAGCAGTTCTTC. It encodes CASRRWLNNEQFF.

V gene TRBV11-2 combines with J gene TRBJ2-1, with D uncertain. From germline, CDR1 is SGHAT and CDR2 FQNNGV. The length of the CDR3 is 14 residues. V lost 5 bases, J lost 10 bases, and 18 bases lay in between. The CDR3 region has the DNA TGTGCCAGCAGCCCCGCCAGGCCGACGAAGGAGCAGTTCTTC. This translates into CASSPARPTKEQFF.

This clonotype was picked up a small number of times. The V gene is TRBV27, the J gene TRBJ1-5; TRBD1 might be the D (6 bases). V dropped 3 bases and J dropped 4 bases, with 13 bases sitting between them. The germline gives CDR1 MNHEY, CDR2 SMNVEV (reference sequence). The CDR3 consists of 15 residues. The CDR3, as DNA: TGTGCCAGCAGTTTGTACAGGGAGGGTAATCAGCCCCAGCATTTT. This encodes CASSLYREGNQPQHF.

The CDR3 bases are TGTGCCAGCAGCCCACGGACAGGGACCGGGGAGCTGTTTTTT. As protein: CASSPRTGTGELFF. The rearrangement links TRBV2 to TRBJ2-2, with 8 bases aligning to TRBD1. Germline V gene data show CDR1 as SNHLY and CDR2 as FYNNEI. This CDR3 comprises 14 residues. V was pared by 6 bases and J by 5 bases, with 5 bases of the junction left unmatched.

This clonotype came up a few times. The rearrangement uses TRBV19 and TRBJ2-6, with a weak D call TRBD1 (5 bases). The germline gives CDR1 LNHDA, CDR2 SQIVND (reference sequence). The CDR3 runs 14 residues. Trimming removed 8 bases from V and 9 bases from J, with 17 bases in between. CDR3 nucleotide sequence: TGTGCCAGTGGGTCACAGGTGGGCCTCAACGTCCTGACTTTC. Its translation is CASGSQVGLNVLTF.

This clonotype was found a few times. The CDR3 bases are TGTGCCAGCGGAGTCCCTCGGGCGGGCCAGACCTACGAGCAGTACTTC. The encoded protein is CASGVPRAGQTYEQYF. The chain carries TRBV27 and TRBJ2-7, with a possible D match to TRBD2 (5 bases). Germline V gene sequence: CDR1 MNHEY, CDR2 SMNVEV (reference sequence). This CDR3 contains 16 residues. Trimming shortened V by 8 bases and J by 2 bases, and 22 bases separated the two germline ends.

This rearrangement joins TRBV30 to TRBJ1-5; D is perhaps TRBD1 (5 bases). This CDR3 is 14 amino acids long. The germline V gene has CDR1 GTSNPN and CDR2 SVGIG (reference sequence). The V end lost 2 bases, the J end lost 4 bases, and 12 bases lay between the germline ends. The DNA for the CDR3 is TGTGCCTGGAGTACTCGACAGCTTAATCAGCCCCAGCATTTT. It codes for CAWSTRQLNQPQHF.

To note about this clonotype: Relative to the germline gene, one junction end is altered; a read error may explain this. The chain has TRBV11-2 and TRBJ2-2; D perhaps matches TRBD2 (5 bases). This CDR3 has 14 amino acids. Per germline, CDR1 SGHAT and CDR2 FQNNGV. The CDR3 is CASSALYQAGELFF. CDR3 nucleotide sequence: TGTGCCAGCAGCGCCCTATACCAGGCCGGGGAGCTTTTTTTT.

This clonotype was seen ten or more times. A read error may produce the germline difference seen at one junction end. The V call is TRBV29-1, the J call TRBJ1-2; 7 nucleotides line up with TRBD1. The CDR3 runs to 12 residues. CDR1 SQVTM and CDR2 ANQGSEA come from the germline V gene. Here the CDR3 reads CSVEELRDSLTF. The CDR3 DNA follows: TGCAGCGTCGAAGAGCTCCGGGACAGCCTGACCTTC.

This clonotype was counted only a few times. The V and J genes are TRBV5-1 and TRBJ2-2, with a possible D match to TRBD1 (6 bases). The CDR3 is 14 amino acids. CDR1 is SGHRS and CDR2 is YFSETQ in the germline V gene. V dropped 5 bases and J dropped 4 bases, with 12 bases sitting between them. The CDR3 loop reads CASRLTGSTGELFF. As DNA, the CDR3 is TGCGCCAGCAGACTAACAGGGTCCACCGGGGAGCTGTTTTTT.

This clonotype was found many times. This chain uses TRBV5-4 with TRBJ1-1; TRBD1 is a possible D gene (6 bases). The germline V gene encodes CDR1 SGHNT and CDR2 YYREEE (reference sequence). V gave up 3 bases and J gave up 0 bases, with 21 bases separating them. There are 18 residues in the CDR3. CDR3 sequence reads: CASSYRGGGSFLNTEAFF. The CDR3, as DNA: TGTGCCAGCAGCTACCGGGGAGGGGGGAGTTTTCTGAACACTGAAGCTTTCTTT.